This paragraph covers one T cell receptor beta chain sequence. Its antigen is as yet unknown. The CDR3 contains 18 residues. The V gene's germline CDR1 is SGHDT and CDR2 YYEEEE. V trimming: 5 bases; J trimming: 8 bases; junction bases outside the gene matches: 18. The sample comes from a study of cytomegalovirus exposure and HLA in healthy donors. About the study: It was reported in a later analysis that the approximately 110 validation repertoires used the same platform as the approximately 650 first-cohort repertoires. Findings and limits, study-wide: According to reports, the classifier identified cytomegalovirus status with high specificity and sensitivity. Most TCR sequences showed up rarely, but some public TCRs showed up in many donors. It was confirmed in vitro that a few of the CMV-associated chains were specific for CMV antigens.

TCRdb's table, derived via immunoSEQ multiplex PCR, lists solely in-frame clones and lacks some. The sample has around 150,000 clones, nearly 90% seen once. Sequencing input: PBMCs. The V and J genes are TRBV5-6 and TRBJ2-3; the match to TRBD2 covers 12 bases. The sequence was obtained from a woman aged 18-29 years in good health and CMV-seropositive. Here the CDR3 DNA reads TGTGCCAGCAGGTCCGAGACTAGCGGGAGAGGTTCGGCGGCTACGCAGTATTTT. It specifies CASRSETSGRGSAATQYF.